This TCR beta chain was observed in a study of human T cells and chemical hapten exposure. TCRdb passed the RACE reads through MiXCR, listing each CDR3 protein once. The sample includes about 83,000 distinct CDR3 sequences, roughly 7.2% of them seen just once. Described time point: patch test 1, 2 weeks after DPC sensitization. The treatment is: therapeutic diphenylcyclopropenone sensitization with weekly scalp DPC. The V and J ends lost 3 bases and 4 bases respectively, with 12 bases between them. Germline values: CDR1 GTSNPN, CDR2 SVGIG (reference sequence). The CDR3 runs 14 residues. The specimen comprised whole blood, sampled in connection with sensitization to the hapten diphenylcyclopropenone (DPC). V is TRBV30 and J is TRBJ1-4; D is unresolved. The sequence was obtained from a young woman with alopecia areata. Some clones in this sample may be carry-over from other donors' samples. CDR3 in amino acids: CAWRTPWVNEKLFF. Written as DNA, the CDR3 is TGTGCCTGGAGGACCCCCTGGGTTAATGAAAAACTGTTTTTT.